A single sample is the source of the 28 T cell receptor beta chains below, sequenced in a study of radiotherapy plus CTLA-4 blockade in lung cancer. Here immunoSEQ multiplex PCR was the method, and the copy in TCRdb shows in-frame clones only, minus some. This table has approximately 80,000 clones, roughly 79% appearing once. Here the sequenced sample was peripheral blood, taken from a patient treated with radiotherapy plus ipilimumab. These receptors originate from a human donor with non-small cell lung cancer whose response to radiotherapy plus ipilimumab could not be evaluated. Some clones in this sample may be carry-over from other donors' samples.

This clone has a handful of counts. This sequence joins TRBV29-1 and TRBJ1-1; unclear D gene. The V and J ends lost 4 bases and 3 bases respectively, with 18 bases between them. The CDR3 covers 15 residues. The germline V gene encodes CDR1 SQVTM and CDR2 ANQGSEA. The CDR3 here is CSVGRGPKVDTEAFF. The CDR3 nucleotides read TGCAGCGTTGGGAGAGGGCCCAAAGTGGACACTGAAGCTTTCTTT. The entire variable domain, with the rest obtained from reference TRBV29-1 and TRBJ1-1, is as follows: SAVISQKPSRDICQRGTSLTIQCQVDSQVTMMFWYRQQPGQSLTLIATANQGSEATYESGFVIDKFPISRPNLTFSTLTVSNMSPEDSSIYLCSVGRGPKVDTEAFFGQGTRLTVV.

CDR3 amino acids: CASSIRVGASYQETQYF. CDR3 nucleotide sequence: TGTGCCAGTAGTATCCGGGTCGGAGCCTCGTACCAAGAGACCCAGTACTTC. The chain combines TRBV19 with TRBJ2-5; D is undetermined. This CDR3 has 17 residues. Per the germline V gene, CDR1 is LNHDA and CDR2 is SQIVND (reference sequence). Trimming shortened V by 3 bases and J by 0 bases, and 17 bases separated the two germline ends.

The J gene is TRBJ1-1, the V gene TRBV11-1, with 7 bases fitting TRBD1. The trim removed 7 bases at V and 6 bases at J, leaving 8 bases unmatched. Germline V lookup: CDR1 SGHAT, CDR2 FQDESV (reference sequence). The length of the CDR3 is 13 residues. CDR3 in amino acids: CASTGKDRAEAFF. In DNA, the CDR3 is TGTGCCAGCACGGGCAAAGACAGGGCTGAAGCTTTCTTT.

The CDR3 is CASSYRSFYNEQFF. The CDR3 nucleotides are TGTGCCAGCAGTTACAGGAGTTTCTACAATGAGCAGTTCTTC. This rearrangement joins TRBV6-6 to TRBJ2-1; the D is unclear. Germline CDR1 MNHNY, CDR2 SVGAGI (reference sequence). The CDR3 length is 14 residues. V lost 2 bases and J lost 3, with 8 bases in between.

Many counts were recorded for this clone. The genes are TRBV2 and TRBJ1-5; D not certain. The V gene lost 6 bases and the J gene lost 0 bases, with 9 bases spanning the gap. The CDR3 spans 14 residues. Germline values: CDR1 SNHLY, CDR2 FYNNEI. The CDR3 DNA reads TGTGCCAGCAGATCTGGGCTTAGCAATCAGCCCCAGCATTTT. Protein sequence: CASRSGLSNQPQHF.

The rearrangement links TRBV5-1 to TRBJ1-3; D remains unclear. CDR1 and CDR2 (germline): SGHRS, YFSETQ. V shed 6 bases and J shed 0 bases, with 10 bases lying between them. The CDR3 consists of 14 residues. CDR3 DNA: TGCGCCAGCAAGGACTCGAGCTCTGGAAACACCATATATTTT. It translates to CASKDSSSGNTIYF.

The chain couples TRBV5-1 to TRBJ2-7; possibly TRBD1 for D (5 bases). Per germline, CDR1 SGHRS and CDR2 YFSETQ. The CDR3 loop spans 16 amino acids. Trimming cost V 0 bases and J 2 bases, with 15 bases left between them. This CDR3 reads CASSLGASTGTYEQYF. The DNA of the CDR3 is TGCGCCAGCAGCTTGGGGGCCTCCACAGGTACCTACGAGCAGTACTTC.

The V and J genes are TRBV9 and TRBJ1-3, with 7 nucleotides matching TRBD1. V shed 4 bases, J shed 1 base, and the junction held 5 bases outside the gene matches. Germline values: CDR1 SGDLS, CDR2 YYNGEE. This CDR3 has 15 residues. The CDR3 DNA reads TGTGCCAGCAGCCTGGGACAGAATTCTGGAAACACCATATATTTT. This sequence encodes CASSLGQNSGNTIYF.

V gene TRBV7-9 combines with J gene TRBJ2-1; D perhaps matches TRBD1 (5 bases). The V gene's germline CDR1 is SEHNR and CDR2 FQNEAQ (reference sequence). Trimming removed 1 base from V and 4 bases from J, with 8 bases in between. The CDR3 has 14 amino acids. The CDR3 region is CASSLVTAYNEQFF. The CDR3 DNA sequence: TGTGCCAGCAGCTTAGTGACAGCTTACAATGAGCAGTTCTTC.

The chain joins TRBV29-1 to TRBJ2-6; D is perhaps TRBD2 (5 bases). Looked up from germline, CDR1 is SQVTM and CDR2 is ANQGSEA. Trimming shortened V by 1 base and J by 4 bases, and 14 bases separated the two germline ends. This CDR3 contains 16 residues. The CDR3, as DNA: TGCAGCGTTGAAGTGTCCGGGGTCCTCGGGGCCAACGTCCTGACTTTC. It codes for CSVEVSGVLGANVLTF.

This sequence joins TRBV28 and TRBJ1-3, with TRBD1 matching 7 bases. The V gene end was trimmed by 3 bases and the J gene end by 4 bases; junction bases not matched to a gene: 6. There are 15 residues in the CDR3. Per the germline V gene, CDR1 is MDHEN and CDR2 is SYDVKM. The CDR3 DNA reads TGTGCCAGCAGTTTTGACAGGGTGTCGGGAAACACCATATATTTT. Protein product: CASSFDRVSGNTIYF.

This chain joins TRBV10-3 and TRBJ1-1; weak D call: TRBD1 (5 bases). There are 14 residues in the CDR3. CDR1 is ENHRY, CDR2 SYGVKD, per germline. V lost 2 bases and J lost 4, with 11 bases in between. The CDR3: CAISEDSSATEAFF. CDR3 coding DNA: TGTGCCATCAGTGAGGACAGTTCTGCCACTGAAGCTTTCTTT.

As concerns this clone: Sequence at one end of the junction differs from germline and may be a read error. The chain employs TRBV6-1 and TRBJ1-5; D gene unclear. From germline, CDR1 is MNHNS and CDR2 SASEGT. This CDR3 has 15 residues. The CDR3 DNA follows: TGTGCCAGCAGGGAAGCGTGGGCAGGTAGTCAGCCCCAGCATTTT. Amino acid sequence: CASREAWAGSQPQHF.

The CDR3 nucleotides read TGTGCCAGCAGTGAAGGGGCAGGGGTGCCCTCTAACTATGGCTACACCTTC. Amino acids: CASSEGAGVPSNYGYTF. The J gene is TRBJ1-2, the V gene TRBV6-1; D may be TRBD1 (6 bases). V lost 1 base, J lost 0 bases, and 15 bases lay in between. This CDR3 region has 17 residues. CDR1 is MNHNS, CDR2 SASEGT, per germline.

The chain combines TRBV7-9 with TRBJ1-1, with no clear D. V lost 11 bases and J lost 0, with 16 bases in between. There are 14 residues in the CDR3. The germline V gene has CDR1 SEHNR and CDR2 FQNEAQ (reference sequence). The CDR3 nucleotides read TGTGCCGGAGGGTTGCCGGGATTGAACACTGAAGCTTTCTTT. Translation gives CAGGLPGLNTEAFF.

V and J are TRBV6-5 and TRBJ2-5; D call uncertain. The CDR3 is 13 amino acids. Germline CDR1 and CDR2: MNHEY and SVGAGI. Trimming shortened V by 2 bases and J by 2 bases, and 6 bases separated the two germline ends. The CDR3 loop reads CASSYPGQETQYF. As DNA, the CDR3 is TGTGCCAGCAGTTACCCAGGACAAGAGACCCAGTACTTC.

By frequency in the sample, this clone is medium-sized. This chain uses TRBV25-1 with TRBJ1-2; TRBD1 matches at 9 bases. CDR3 length: 14 amino acids. Unmatched junction bases numbered 9, after V lost 6 bases and J lost 7 bases. Germline CDR1 and CDR2: MGHDK and SYGVNS. The CDR3 DNA follows: TGTGCCAGCAGGGAGGGACAGGGTTTAGTTGGCTACACCTTC. Translating it yields CASREGQGLVGYTF.

The chain has TRBV4-1 and TRBJ1-1; D is unresolved. V lost 1 base and J lost 5, with 11 bases in between. CDR1 is MGHRA, CDR2 YSYEKL, per germline. CDR3 length: 14 amino acids. CDR3 protein: CASSQAHEWTEAFF. CDR3 sequence (DNA): TGCGCCAGCAGCCAAGCACATGAATGGACTGAAGCTTTCTTT.

The chain couples TRBV7-8 to TRBJ2-5; TRBD1 aligns across 9 bases. The CDR3 consists of 15 residues. The germline V gene encodes CDR1 SGHVS and CDR2 FQNEAQ. V shed 4 bases and J 10 bases; nucleotides not matched to a gene: 13. CDR3 loop: CASSWDRAPLASQYF. CDR3 DNA sequence: TGTGCCAGCAGCTGGGACAGGGCCCCTTTGGCGAGCCAGTACTTC.

The chain carries TRBV9 and TRBJ2-1, with D possibly TRBD2 on 6 matching bases. Trimming removed 2 bases from V and 7 bases from J, with 16 bases in between. Germline V gene data show CDR1 as SGDLS and CDR2 as YYNGEE. CDR3 length: 15 residues. The chain's CDR3 is CASSVSSESWNEQFF. CDR3 DNA: TGTGCCAGCAGCGTTTCTAGCGAAAGCTGGAATGAGCAGTTCTTC.

The gene calls are TRBV7-2 and TRBJ2-5; D gene unclear. TRBJ2-7 matches the DNA end more closely, so the J call is doubtful. The CDR3 runs 14 residues. Germline assignment: CDR1 SGHTA and CDR2 FQGNSA. The CDR3: CASSPPPPRYEQYF. The CDR3 DNA is TGTGCCAGCAGCCCCCCCCCTCCAAGATACGAGCAGTACTTC.

This clone was recorded a few times. This chain links TRBV7-2 with TRBJ1-3, with D perhaps matching TRBD1 (6 bases). Looked up from germline, CDR1 is SGHTA and CDR2 is FQGNSA. The CDR3 is 16 residues long. Trimming took off 3 bases at V and 2 bases at J, with 14 bases between the two ends. The chain's CDR3 is CASSLALQGAGNTIYF. CDR3 nucleotides: TGTGCCAGCAGCTTGGCCCTACAGGGAGCTGGAAACACCATATATTTT. Full variable domain (missing parts from reference TRBV7-2 and TRBJ1-3): GAGVSQSPSNKVTEKGKDVELRCDPISGHTALYWYRQSLGQGLEFLIYFQGNSAPDKSGLPSDRFSAERTGGSVSTLTIQRTQQEDSAVYLCASSLALQGAGNTIYFGEGSWLTVV.

CDR3 DNA: TGTGCCAGCAGCTTATCCGGGACAGGGGAAGGGGAGACCCAGTACTTC. It codes for CASSLSGTGEGETQYF. The chain recombines TRBV5-6 with TRBJ2-5; 10 positions match TRBD1. J was trimmed by 5 bases and V by 2 bases; bases with no gene match: 9. Per germline, CDR1 SGHDT and CDR2 YYEEEE. This CDR3 has 16 amino acids.

The chain combines TRBV5-1 with TRBJ1-3; 11 bases are shared with TRBD1. Germline-derived CDR1 and CDR2 are SGHRS and YFSETQ. The CDR3 spans 16 residues. V trimming: 4 bases; J trimming: 4 bases; junction bases outside the gene matches: 7. CDR3 nucleotide sequence: TGCGCCAGCAGCCCAGGACAGGGGGCGGAAGGAAACACCATATATTTT. It yields the protein CASSPGQGAEGNTIYF.

This chain uses TRBV25-1 with TRBJ2-5; a possible D gene is TRBD2 (6 bases). The CDR3 has 16 amino acids. V was cut by 2 bases and J by 3 bases, with 16 bases left in between. Germline V gene sequence: CDR1 MGHDK, CDR2 SYGVNS. This CDR3 is CASSELGRTGEETQYF. The DNA for the CDR3 is TGTGCCAGCAGTGAACTCGGGCGGACGGGGGAAGAGACCCAGTACTTC.

This chain links TRBV6-1 with TRBJ2-5; 7 bases are a match to TRBD1. This CDR3 is built from 12 residues. Germline loops: CDR1 MNHNS, CDR2 SASEGT. The CDR3 bases are TGTGAAAGGGGGCCACCCAAAGAGACCCAGTACTTC. The encoded protein is CERGPPKETQYF.

V is TRBV6-6 and J is TRBJ1-6, with D maybe TRBD1 (5 bases). V was shortened by 2 bases and J by 10 bases, with 12 bases between the two germline ends. CDR1 is MNHNY and CDR2 is SVGAGI in the germline V gene (reference sequence). This CDR3 region has 14 residues. CDR3 in DNA: TGTGCCAGCAGTTACCAAGGGAAGGGGTCACCCCTCCACTTT. Amino acid sequence: CASSYQGKGSPLHF.

The CDR3, as DNA: TGCGCCAGCAGCCTAAGGATAGGGACTAGCCGATCGTACCAAGAGACCCAGTACTTC. Amino acid sequence: CASSLRIGTSRSYQETQYF. V is TRBV5-1 and J is TRBJ2-5, with 9 positions matching TRBD2. The CDR3 totals 19 residues. Germline CDR1 reads SGHRS; CDR2 reads YFSETQ. V trimming: 4 bases; J trimming: 0 bases; junction bases outside the gene matches: 16. Full variable domain (missing parts from reference TRBV5-1 and TRBJ2-5): KAGVTQTPRYLIKTRGQQVTLSCSPISGHRSVSWYQQTPGQGLQFLFEYFSETQRNKGNFPGRFSGRQFSNSRSEMNVSTLELGDSALYLCASSLRIGTSRSYQETQYFGPGTRLLVL.